Included here is one TCR beta chain sequence, with context. Its antigen remains unidentified. These data originate in a study of CD8 T cells in ankylosing spondylitis. As the method for making TCR beta libraries, quantitative 5'-RACE with molecular barcodes was used. TCRdb ran MiXCR on the 5' RACE reads and lists one entry per CDR3 protein. The repertoire has over 600,000 distinct CDR3 sequences, around 20% of them found once; the top ten carry about a fifth. Germline CDR1 reads LGHDT; CDR2 reads YNNKEL (reference sequence). The CDR3 sequence is 15 residues long. Trimming removed 3 bases at V and 4 bases at J, with 16 bases between. Whole-study results and caveats: The authors found the disease-linked clones to be CD8+ and relatively rare in peripheral blood. Significantly higher representation of disease-linked clones was reported for matched ankylosing spondylitis synovial fluid. It appeared that ankylosing spondylitis blood was characterized by a TCR beta motif of under ten highly homologous variants.

The sample comprised blood, either unsorted or a sorted T cell fraction (not recorded which). The origin of this receptor is a male donor with ankylosing spondylitis. The rearrangement joins TRBV3-1 to TRBJ2-7; D is possibly TRBD2 (5 bases). The CDR3 reads CASSHLHAGIYEQYF. Here the CDR3 DNA reads TGTGCCAGCAGCCACCTCCACGCCGGGATTTACGAGCAGTACTTC.